This T cell receptor beta chain comes out of a study of blood T cell repertoires in COVID-19. Study-wide context: Acute and convalescent COVID-19 specimens originated in the United States, Italy and Spain.

In the authors' methods: Amplifying reference gene primers gave estimates of nucleated cell counts. Generated by immunoSEQ multiplex PCR, the TCRdb table keeps only in-frame clones and is missing some. V, J and clone size are taken as reported in that table, and D and trimming were inferred from the DNA itself. The sample contains 65,000 to 80,000 clones, about 80% of which appear only once. Trimming took 9 bases from V and 3 from J, leaving 19 bases between them. Looked up from germline, CDR1 is LNHDA and CDR2 is SQIVND (reference sequence). The CDR3 contains 15 residues. This clone has only one observation.

The material sequenced was peripheral blood. The rearrangement joins TRBV19 to TRBJ2-3, with D tentatively TRBD2 (7 bases). This TCR was recovered from a human donor in a cohort sampled during active COVID-19. CDR3 loop: CASSGTKLGTDTQYF. In nucleotides, the CDR3 is TGTGCCAGCAGCGGGACAAAGTTAGGTACAGATACGCAGTATTTT.